The rows below give T cell receptor beta chains drawn from one sample of a study of blood T cell repertoires in COVID-19. This table comes from immunoSEQ multiplex PCR, and its TCRdb copy is limited to in-frame clones, with some not included. Seen here are roughly 68,000 clones, more than 60% observed once, and the top ten hold approximately 10%. Specimen: peripheral blood. The source of these receptors is a woman aged 45-65 years with acute or convalescent COVID-19. The CDR3 runs from the conserved cysteine through the conserved F or W. A D gene is named only where the DNA matches it firmly. Clone size is stated in some rows and not others, as once, few, many or a class when expanded.

d_call j_call clone_size v_call cdr3_aa cdr3_nt
- TRBJ2-7 - TRBV30 CAWSAGSVSYEQYF TGTGCCTGGAGTGCGGGGTCCGTATCCTACGAGCAGTACTTC
TRBD1 TRBJ2-3 - TRBV20-1 CSASDRGAPDTQYF TGCAGTGCTAGTGACAGGGGAGCGCCAGATACGCAGTATTTT
- TRBJ2-5 - TRBV19 CASSPSGSDGETQYF TGTGCCAGTAGTCCGAGCGGGTCGGATGGAGAGACCCAGTACTTC
TRBD2 TRBJ2-1 - TRBV5-1 CASSRGGGGGDEQFF TGCGCCAGCAGCCGGGGCGGGGGGGGCGGTGATGAGCAGTTCTTC
TRBD2 TRBJ2-5 - TRBV18 CASSPYLAGYGETQYF TGTGCCAGCTCACCTTATCTAGCGGGGTACGGTGAGACCCAGTACTTC
- TRBJ2-4 - TRBV3-1/TRBV3-2 CASSQDAGSRGVGNIQYF TGTGCCAGCAGCCAAGATGCGGGGAGTCGGGGCGTTGGAAACATTCAGTACTTC
- TRBJ2-3 - TRBV18 CASSSGTDTQYF TGTGCCAGCTCATCCGGCACAGATACGCAGTATTTT
- TRBJ1-5 - TRBV5-1 CASSLGPTSSNQPQHF TGCGCCAGCAGCTTGGGTCCCACCAGTAGCAATCAGCCCCAGCATTTT
- TRBJ1-1 - TRBV6-4 CASTHPGPQRPPGNTEAFF TGTGCCAGCACTCACCCTGGGCCACAGCGGCCGCCCGGGAACACTGAAGCTTTCTTT
TRBD2 TRBJ2-7 once TRBV28 CASSPPRSGGSYEQYF TGTGCCAGCAGCCCCCCTAGAAGCGGGGGGTCCTACGAGCAGTACTTC
TRBD2 TRBJ2-1 - TRBV4-3 CASSLKRHLAGGTYEQFF TGCGCCAGCAGCCTCAAAAGGCACCTAGCGGGAGGGACGTATGAGCAGTTCTTC
- TRBJ1-4 - TRBV28 CASGRTGLEKLFF TGTGCCAGCGGAAGAACAGGGCTGGAAAAACTGTTTTTT
TRBD2 TRBJ2-5 - TRBV7-2 CASSLMGEGQETQYF TGTGCCAGCAGCTTAATGGGGGAGGGTCAAGAGACCCAGTACTTC
TRBD1 TRBJ1-4 few TRBV5-6 CASSHDRGEKLFF TGTGCCAGCAGTCACGACAGGGGTGAAAAACTGTTTTTT
- TRBJ1-3 - TRBV14 CASSQAGVGNTIYF TGTGCCAGCAGCCAAGCAGGGGTCGGAAACACCATATATTTT
- TRBJ2-1 - TRBV11-3 CASSLAQQPNEQFF TGTGCCAGCAGCTTAGCTCAACAGCCCAATGAGCAGTTCTTC
- TRBJ1-1 - TRBV11-2 CASSTQGRGDTEAFF TGTGCCAGCAGCACACAGGGTCGCGGAGACACTGAAGCTTTCTTT
- TRBJ1-4 few TRBV6-5 CASKPKGWENEKLFF TGTGCCAGCAAACCTAAGGGGTGGGAAAATGAAAAACTGTTTTTT
- TRBJ2-3 - TRBV21-1 CASSKVLPGGTDTQYF TGTGCCAGCAGCAAAGTACTCCCGGGAGGCACAGATACGCAGTATTTT
- TRBJ1-6 few TRBV6-1 CASSAQSSYNSPLHF TGTGCCAGCAGTGCACAGAGCTCCTATAATTCACCCCTCCACTTT
- TRBJ2-1 - TRBV5-4 CASSPRDGSYNEQFF TGTGCCAGCAGCCCGCGGGACGGCTCCTACAATGAGCAGTTCTTC
- TRBJ1-5 - TRBV19 CASSIDSRGFSQPQHF TGTGCCAGTAGTATAGATTCCAGGGGATTTTCTCAGCCCCAGCATTTT
- TRBJ2-7 - TRBV30 CAWSVSRFAQYF TGTGCCTGGAGTGTTAGCCGGTTTGCGCAGTACTTC
- TRBJ1-2 - TRBV7-8 CASSSTGNYGYTF TGTGCCAGCAGCTCAACGGGGAACTATGGCTACACCTTC
- TRBJ1-1 once TRBV6-4 CASSDCRHLGMSRAFF TGTGCCAGCAGTGACTGCCGTCACCTCGGTATGTCTCGAGCTTTCTTT
- TRBJ2-2 - TRBV30 CAWSAGGVAGELFF TGTGCCTGGAGTGCGGGCGGGGTTGCCGGGGAGCTGTTTTTT
- TRBJ1-3 - TRBV19 CASSIGGATPGNTIYF TGTGCCAGTAGTATCGGCGGGGCGACCCCGGGAAACACCATATATTTT
TRBD1 TRBJ1-5 - TRBV28 CASCLGQVSNQPQHF TGTGCCAGCTGTTTGGGACAGGTTAGCAATCAGCCCCAGCATTTT
- TRBJ1-1 - TRBV5-4 CASSPITGMGTEAFF TGTGCCAGCAGTCCTATCACAGGGATGGGCACTGAAGCTTTCTTT
TRBD2 TRBJ2-7 - TRBV7-2 CASSLGGGASYEQYF TGTGCCAGCAGCTTAGGGGGGGGAGCCTCCTACGAGCAGTACTTC
- TRBJ2-5 - TRBV5-5 CASSLLGAEETQYF TGTGCCAGCAGCTTGTTAGGGGCGGAAGAGACCCAGTACTTC
- TRBJ1-1 - TRBV3-1/TRBV3-2 CASSQESGVENTEAFF TGTGCCAGCAGCCAAGAGAGCGGGGTGGAGAACACTGAAGCTTTCTTT
- TRBJ1-2 few TRBV4-2 CASSQDWARGYTF TGTGCCAGCAGCCAAGATTGGGCCCGTGGGTACACCTTC
- TRBJ2-1 few TRBV11-1 CASSRQSSYNEQFF TGTGCCAGCAGTCGACAGAGCTCCTACAATGAGCAGTTCTTC
- TRBJ1-2 - TRBV2 CASSLQGDYGYTF TGTGCCAGCAGTTTACAGGGAGACTATGGCTACACCTTC
- TRBJ1-5 - TRBV3-1/TRBV3-2 CASSQGQISNQPQHF TGTGCCAGCAGCCAAGGACAGATTAGCAATCAGCCCCAGCATTTT
- TRBJ2-1 - TRBV4-3 CASSQDVGVNNEQFF TGCGCCAGCAGCCAAGATGTAGGGGTCAACAATGAGCAGTTCTTC
- TRBJ1-1 - TRBV6-5 CASNSRGLGTEAFF TGTGCCAGCAACTCAAGGGGTCTGGGTACTGAAGCTTTCTTT
- TRBJ2-7 - TRBV7-9 CASNWGLGGQSEQYF TGTGCCAGCAACTGGGGACTAGGGGGCCAAAGCGAGCAGTACTTC
TRBD2 TRBJ2-4 - TRBV19 CASSPQRERDIQYF TGTGCCAGTAGTCCCCAGCGGGAGAGGGACATTCAGTACTTC
- TRBJ1-4 - TRBV7-9 CASSGGLGEKLFF TGTGCCAGCAGCGGGGGCCTAGGCGAAAAACTGTTTTTT
TRBD1 TRBJ1-1 few TRBV7-3 CASSSRGESGAFF TGTGCCAGCAGCTCCAGGGGGGAGTCGGGAGCTTTCTTT
- TRBJ2-2 - TRBV27 CASRPDSTRTGELFF TGTGCCAGCAGACCGGACTCGACACGCACCGGGGAGCTGTTTTTT
TRBD2 TRBJ2-4 - TRBV7-2 CASSLRTSGRALVKNIQYF TGTGCCAGCAGCCTTCGGACTAGCGGGAGGGCCTTAGTCAAAAACATTCAGTACTTC
TRBD1 TRBJ1-2 - TRBV29-1 CSVYRQGPNYGYTF TGCAGCGTGTATCGACAGGGACCTAACTATGGCTACACCTTC
TRBD1 TRBJ2-7 - TRBV7-3 CATQTGGYEQYF TGTGCCACCCAGACAGGGGGGTACGAGCAGTACTTC
- TRBJ1-2 once TRBV29-1 CSVRRAETIDYTF TGCAGCGTACGGAGGGCAGAAACGATTGACTACACCTTC
TRBD2 TRBJ2-1 - TRBV7-6 CASSSRLAGYNEQFF TGTGCCAGCAGCTCCAGACTAGCGGGGTACAATGAGCAGTTCTTC
TRBD2 TRBJ2-3 - TRBV5-1 CASGLGGSIDTQYF TGCGCCAGTGGTCTGGGGGGGAGCATAGATACGCAGTATTTT
- TRBJ2-1 - TRBV7-3 CASSLTPDRNEQFF TGTGCCAGCAGCTTAACTCCCGACAGGAATGAGCAGTTCTTC
- TRBJ1-3 - TRBV9 CASSVATGSSGNTIYF TGTGCCAGCAGCGTAGCTACGGGGAGCTCTGGAAACACCATATATTTT
- TRBJ1-3 - TRBV7-9 CASRENRDSGNTIYF TGTGCCAGCAGGGAAAACAGGGACTCTGGAAACACCATATATTTT
- TRBJ1-1 - TRBV12-3/TRBV12-4 CASSSGLRAFF TGTGCCAGCAGTTCAGGGCTCCGGGCTTTCTTT
- TRBJ2-2 - TRBV5-1 CASSLELSGNTGELFF TGCGCCAGCAGCTTGGAACTTAGCGGGAACACCGGGGAGCTGTTTTTT
- TRBJ1-5 - TRBV19 CASSKALSGGEASYSNQPQHF TGTGCCAGTAGTAAGGCGTTATCGGGGGGCGAAGCCTCTTATAGCAATCAGCCCCAGCATTTT